Shown below are 6 T cell receptor beta chains from a single sample sequenced in a study of beta chain features in type 1 diabetes. Expressed TCRB transcripts got sequenced, as all isolated RNA was reverse transcribed. Data came from immunoSEQ multiplex PCR; TCRdb stores just in-frame clones and leaves some out. The sample contains about 260,000 clones, roughly 22% of which appear only once. No antigen has been assigned to these receptors. Study results and limitations: Moderately but significantly shorter TCRB CDR3s were found in Type 1 diabetes patients in all four CD4+ subsets.

The sequencing input was naive CD4+ T cells from blood. The receptors shown here come from a woman aged 40 to 50 with type 1 diabetes.

The chain recombines TRBV7-3 with TRBJ2-1, with 12 bases identical to TRBD2. CDR3 length: 16 residues. Germline CDR1 SGHTA, CDR2 FQGTGA. V was pared by 2 bases and J by 8 bases, with 7 bases of the junction left unmatched. This CDR3 reads CASSLPRLAGAHEQFF. CDR3 nucleotides: TGTGCCAGCAGCTTACCTAGACTAGCGGGAGCACATGAGCAGTTCTTC.

This sequence joins TRBV29-1 and TRBJ1-2; TRBD1 is a possible D gene (5 bases). The germline gives CDR1 SQVTM, CDR2 ANQGSEA. The CDR3 totals 14 residues. Trimming removed 0 bases at V and 4 bases at J, with 12 bases between. DNA for the CDR3: TGCAGCGTTGAAGAGGTCAGGAGGGGCTATGGCTACACCTTC. Translation gives CSVEEVRRGYGYTF.

The chain recombines TRBV9 with TRBJ1-4; 9 bases are a match to TRBD1. Germline V gene sequence: CDR1 SGDLS, CDR2 YYNGEE. V trimming: 3 bases; J trimming: 8 bases; junction bases outside the gene matches: 8. The CDR3 is 15 residues long. CDR3 residues: CASSARDRAQEKLFF. Here the CDR3 DNA reads TGTGCCAGCAGCGCTCGGGACAGGGCTCAAGAAAAACTGTTTTTT.

The chain uses TRBV29-1 and TRBJ1-1; D gene unclear. The germline V and J ends were trimmed by 5 bases and 5 bases, with 15 bases remaining between them. The CDR3 covers 13 residues. Germline CDR1 SQVTM, CDR2 ANQGSEA. The CDR3 DNA follows: TGCAGCGTTCCGAGGGCTCGACGGACTGAAGCTTTCTTT. It encodes CSVPRARRTEAFF.

This clone showed up just a few times. The rearrangement joins TRBV25-1 to TRBJ2-7; 9 positions match TRBD1. The junction had 6 bases not matched to a gene; V was cut back by 4 bases and J by 5 bases. CDR1 and CDR2 (germline): MGHDK, SYGVNS. This CDR3 is built from 14 residues. The CDR3 region is CASSVRDRVNEQYF. The CDR3, as DNA: TGTGCCAGCAGTGTCCGGGACAGGGTCAACGAGCAGTACTTC.

The chain combines TRBV14 with TRBJ2-7; the D is unclear. The germline gives CDR1 SGHDN, CDR2 FVKESK. Trimming took off 2 bases at V and 4 bases at J, with 9 bases between the two ends. This CDR3 is built from 13 residues. The CDR3 sequence is CASSQNPAYEQYF. DNA of the CDR3: TGTGCCAGCAGCCAAAATCCCGCGTACGAGCAGTACTTC.